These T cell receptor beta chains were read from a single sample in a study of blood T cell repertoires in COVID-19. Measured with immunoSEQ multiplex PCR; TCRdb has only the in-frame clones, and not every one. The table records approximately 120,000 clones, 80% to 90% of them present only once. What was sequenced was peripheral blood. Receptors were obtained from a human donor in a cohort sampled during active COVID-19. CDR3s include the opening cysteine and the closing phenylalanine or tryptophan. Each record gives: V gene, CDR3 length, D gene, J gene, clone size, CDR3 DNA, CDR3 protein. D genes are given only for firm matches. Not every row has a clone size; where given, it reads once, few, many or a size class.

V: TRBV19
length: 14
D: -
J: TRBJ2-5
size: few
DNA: TGTGCCAGCAATACCCGGGGGAGAATGGAGACCCAGTACTTC
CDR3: CASNTRGRMETQYF

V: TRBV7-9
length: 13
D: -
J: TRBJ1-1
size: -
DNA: TGTGCCAGCAGCTCGGGACAGAACACTGAAGCTTTCTTT
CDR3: CASSSGQNTEAFF

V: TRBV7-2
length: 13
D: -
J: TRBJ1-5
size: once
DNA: TGTGCCAGCAGCTTCCAGTCAGGCCAGCCCCAGCATTTT
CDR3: CASSFQSGQPQHF

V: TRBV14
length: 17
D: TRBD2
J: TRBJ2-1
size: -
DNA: TGTGCCAGCAGCCAAGAGCTTGGCGGGAGCTCCTACAATGAGCAGTTCTTC
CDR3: CASSQELGGSSYNEQFF

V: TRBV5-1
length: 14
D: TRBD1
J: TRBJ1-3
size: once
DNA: TGCGCCAGCAGCTTAGGACAGGGCGGAAACACCATATATTTT
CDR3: CASSLGQGGNTIYF

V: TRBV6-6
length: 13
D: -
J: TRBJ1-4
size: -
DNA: TGTGCCAGCAGTTACTCGAGAAATGAAAAACTGTTTTTT
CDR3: CASSYSRNEKLFF

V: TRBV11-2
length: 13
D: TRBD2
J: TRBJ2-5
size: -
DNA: TGTGCCAGGGCCAGCGGGGCCGGGGGGACCCAGTACTTC
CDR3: CARASGAGGTQYF

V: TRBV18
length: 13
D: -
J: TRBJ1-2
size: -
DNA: TGTGCCAGCTCACGGGCAGGGAATTATGGCTACACCTTC
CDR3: CASSRAGNYGYTF

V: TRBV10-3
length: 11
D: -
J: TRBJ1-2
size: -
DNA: TGTGCCATCAGTGGACAGGATGGCTACACCTTC
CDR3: CAISGQDGYTF

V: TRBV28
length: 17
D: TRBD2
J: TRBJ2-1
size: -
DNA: TGTGCCAGCAGTTTATATCGGACGGGACTAACGAACAATGAGCAGTTCTTC
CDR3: CASSLYRTGLTNNEQFF

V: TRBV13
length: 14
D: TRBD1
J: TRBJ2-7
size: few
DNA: TGTGCCAGCAGCCACCAGGGACAGACCTACGAGCAGTACTTC
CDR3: CASSHQGQTYEQYF

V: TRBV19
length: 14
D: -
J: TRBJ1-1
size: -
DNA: TGTGCCAGTCAACCCTCCCACAGGGCCACTGAAGCTTTCTTT
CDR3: CASQPSHRATEAFF

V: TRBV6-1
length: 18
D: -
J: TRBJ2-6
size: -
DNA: TGTGCCAGCAGCGAATACTACCTCCGGGGCTCTGGGGCCAACGTCCTGACTTTC
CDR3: CASSEYYLRGSGANVLTF

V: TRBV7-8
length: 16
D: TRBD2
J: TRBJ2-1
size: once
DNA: TGTGCCAGCAGCCTAGGGACTAGCCAGAGGGTGGATGAGCAGTTCTTC
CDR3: CASSLGTSQRVDEQFF

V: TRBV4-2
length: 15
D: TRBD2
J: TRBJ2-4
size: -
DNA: TGTGCCAGCAGCCAAGATCTCCCGGGAGGAGGCATTCAGTACTTC
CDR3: CASSQDLPGGGIQYF

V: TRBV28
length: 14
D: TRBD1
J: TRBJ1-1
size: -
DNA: TGTGCCAGCAGTCAAACCTACAGGGGGACTGAAGCTTTCTTT
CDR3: CASSQTYRGTEAFF

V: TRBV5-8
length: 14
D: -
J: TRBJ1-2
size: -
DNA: TGTGCCAGCAGCTCCGGGGAATTCAACTATGGCTACACCTTC
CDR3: CASSSGEFNYGYTF

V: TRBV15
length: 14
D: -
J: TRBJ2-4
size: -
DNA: TGTGCCACCAGCAGAGCCGGGGCCAAAAACATTCAGTACTTC
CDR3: CATSRAGAKNIQYF

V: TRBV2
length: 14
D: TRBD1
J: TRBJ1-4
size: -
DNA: TGTGCCAGCAGTGTCCAGGGGGCGGATGAAAAACTGTTTTTT
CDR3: CASSVQGADEKLFF

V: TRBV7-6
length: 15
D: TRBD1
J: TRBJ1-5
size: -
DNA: TGTGCCAGCAGCCCCGGACAGGGGGCAATTCAGCCCCAGCATTTT
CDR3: CASSPGQGAIQPQHF

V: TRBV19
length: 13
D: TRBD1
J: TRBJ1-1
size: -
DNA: TGTGCCAGTAGGGACAGGCCGAACACTGAAGCTTTCTTT
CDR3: CASRDRPNTEAFF

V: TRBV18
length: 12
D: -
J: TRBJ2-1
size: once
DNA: TGTGCCAGCTCACCGAGCCTAAGTGAGCAGTTCTTC
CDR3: CASSPSLSEQFF

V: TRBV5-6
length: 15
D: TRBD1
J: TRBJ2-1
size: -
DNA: TGTGCCAGCAGCCCTGGACAGGGGGCGGTCCATGAGCAGTTCTTC
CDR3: CASSPGQGAVHEQFF